The 13 T cell receptor beta chains listed next were all sequenced from one sample in a study of T cells expressing NK-cell markers (dated by TCRdb to 2018 to 2020). The method behind the library was 5' RACE. TCRdb records Illumina HiSeq 2000 as the sequencer. TCRdb reprocessed the reads and provides one entry for every CDR3 protein sequence; no DNA is given. The sample table gives about 380,000 distinct CDR3 sequences. Together, the top ten hold roughly 5.4% of the sample. Material: blood T cells: a sorted CD56 or NKG2C T cell subset, CD4+ or CD8+ T cells, or bulk PBMC T cells (not recorded which). The receptors here all came from a man aged 18 to 69 in good health.

This chain uses TRBV7-2 with TRBJ2-7. The CDR3 loop spans 15 amino acids. Germline assignment: CDR1 SGHTA and CDR2 FQGNSA. CDR3 loop: CASSLESYSSYEQYF.

This rearrangement joins TRBV1 to TRBJ1-4; TCRdb selects TRBD1, and the lack of DNA leaves this call unchecked. TRBV1 is listed as a pseudogene. The CDR3 length is 15 residues. CDR3 loop: CTSSHRDRANEKLFF.

This chain uses TRBV2 with TRBJ2-7; TCRdb names TRBD1, which stays unverified in the absence of DNA. The CDR3 consists of 12 residues. Germline V CDR1 and CDR2: SNHLY, FYNNEI. The CDR3 spells CASSEGGSEQYF.

The chain employs TRBV11-2 and TRBJ2-3; checking the TCRdb D call of TRBD1 is not possible without DNA. Germline CDR1 is SGHAT and CDR2 is FQNNGV. The CDR3 is 16 residues long. The CDR3 is CASSYHGTGGADTQYF.

The genes are TRBV18 and TRBJ2-5; TCRdb lists TRBD2, though no DNA is available to test this call. From germline, CDR1 is KGHSH and CDR2 LQKENI. The CDR3 length is 17 residues. The CDR3 is CASSPRPERGYQETQYF.

The rearrangement joins TRBV6-1 to TRBJ1-1. The CDR3 length is 14 residues. Germline V gene data show CDR1 as MNHNS and CDR2 as SASEGT. The CDR3: CASRGGDPGTEAFF.

The chain couples TRBV6-1 to TRBJ2-7; the D gene TCRdb calls, TRBD1, cannot be checked with no DNA. The CDR3 runs 15 residues. CDR1 and CDR2 (germline): MNHNS, SASEGT. This CDR3 is CASSRTVLDSYEQYF.

V and J are TRBV3-1 and TRBJ1-4. This CDR3 comprises 13 residues. CDR1 and CDR2 from the germline V gene are LGHDT and YNNKEL (reference sequence). The CDR3: CASSQYVGGKLFF.

The chain recombines TRBV19 with TRBJ2-3; TCRdb's assignment of TRBD1 cannot be checked, as there is no DNA. Looked up from germline, CDR1 is LNHDA and CDR2 is SQIVND (reference sequence). This CDR3 spans 13 amino acids. This CDR3 reads CASGAPGADTQYF.

The J gene is TRBJ2-1, the V gene TRBV7-9; TCRdb proposes TRBD1, but this gene call is untestable without DNA. The CDR3 consists of 13 residues. Germline CDR1 reads SEHNR; CDR2 reads FQNEAQ (reference sequence). The CDR3 is CASSLIRGNEQFF.

This sequence joins TRBV18 and TRBJ2-2; TCRdb returns TRBD1, unconfirmable since there is no DNA. There are 16 residues in the CDR3. Germline CDR1 reads KGHSH; CDR2 reads LQKENI. The CDR3 region is CASSPLPDVNTGELFF. Supplemented by reference TRBV18 and TRBJ2-2, the full variable domain reads NAGVMQNPRHLVRRRGQEARLRCSPMKGHSHVYWYRQLPEEGLKFMVYLQKENIIDESGMPKERFSAEFPKEGPSILRIQQVVRGDSAAYFCASSPLPDVNTGELFFGEGSRLTVL.

This chain connects TRBV20-1 to TRBJ2-7; the D gene TCRdb calls, TRBD1, cannot be checked with no DNA. The CDR3 is 14 amino acids. The germline gives CDR1 DFQATT, CDR2 SNEGSKA (reference sequence). The CDR3 loop reads CSARDPLVSYEQYF.

V usage is TRBV20-1 and J usage is TRBJ1-2; there is no DNA to check the TCRdb D call of TRBD1. This CDR3 has 14 residues. Per the germline V gene, CDR1 is DFQATT and CDR2 is SNEGSKA (reference sequence). This chain's CDR3 is CSARPQGVNYGYTF.